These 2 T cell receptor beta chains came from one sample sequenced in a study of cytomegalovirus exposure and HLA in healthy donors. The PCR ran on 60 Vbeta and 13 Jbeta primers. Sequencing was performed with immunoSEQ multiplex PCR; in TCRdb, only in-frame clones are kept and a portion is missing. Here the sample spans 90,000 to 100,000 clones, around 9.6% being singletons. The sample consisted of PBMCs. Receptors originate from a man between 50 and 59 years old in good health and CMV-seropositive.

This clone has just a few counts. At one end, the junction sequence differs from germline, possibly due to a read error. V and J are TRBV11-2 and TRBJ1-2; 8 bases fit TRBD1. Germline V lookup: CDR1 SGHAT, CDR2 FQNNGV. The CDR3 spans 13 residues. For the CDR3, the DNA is TGTGCCAGCAGCCCCGACAGGGGCTATGACTACACCTTC. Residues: CASSPDRGYDYTF.

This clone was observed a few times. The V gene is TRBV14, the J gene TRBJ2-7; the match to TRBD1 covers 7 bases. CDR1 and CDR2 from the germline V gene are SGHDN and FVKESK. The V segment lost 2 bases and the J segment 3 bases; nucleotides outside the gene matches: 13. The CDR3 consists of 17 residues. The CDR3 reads CASSQRALGTDIYEQYF. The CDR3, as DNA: TGTGCCAGCAGCCAAAGGGCTCTCGGGACAGACATCTACGAGCAGTACTTC. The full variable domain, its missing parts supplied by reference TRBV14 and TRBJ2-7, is EAGVTQFPSHSVIEKGQTVTLRCDPISGHDNLYWYRRVMGKEIKFLLHFVKESKQDESGMPNNRFLAERTGGTYSTLKVQPAELEDSGVYFCASSQRALGTDIYEQYFGPGTRLTVT.